This T cell receptor (beta chain) derives from a study of blood T cell repertoires in COVID-19. As originally analysed: Using reference gene primer amplification, nucleated cell counts were estimated. Produced via immunoSEQ multiplex PCR; TCRdb's table is partial and in-frame only. Clone size and V and J calls were adopted from that table, with D and trimming inferred from the DNA. The sample records some 250,000 clones, 75% to 85% being singletons. This CDR3 has 15 residues. The ends lost 8 bases at V and 7 bases at J; junction bases unmatched: 12. Germline values: CDR1 MNHNY, CDR2 SVGAGI (reference sequence). A Seattle source enrolled patients during active infection and followed them longitudinally.

The J gene is TRBJ2-5, the V gene TRBV6-6; 11 positions agree with TRBD2. The TCR originated in an elderly woman with COVID-19, enrolled during active disease. Sequenced: peripheral blood. In DNA, the CDR3 is TGTGCCAGCCGCCGGGTAGCGGGAGGGCTTGGGACCCAGTACTTC. Residues: CASRRVAGGLGTQYF.